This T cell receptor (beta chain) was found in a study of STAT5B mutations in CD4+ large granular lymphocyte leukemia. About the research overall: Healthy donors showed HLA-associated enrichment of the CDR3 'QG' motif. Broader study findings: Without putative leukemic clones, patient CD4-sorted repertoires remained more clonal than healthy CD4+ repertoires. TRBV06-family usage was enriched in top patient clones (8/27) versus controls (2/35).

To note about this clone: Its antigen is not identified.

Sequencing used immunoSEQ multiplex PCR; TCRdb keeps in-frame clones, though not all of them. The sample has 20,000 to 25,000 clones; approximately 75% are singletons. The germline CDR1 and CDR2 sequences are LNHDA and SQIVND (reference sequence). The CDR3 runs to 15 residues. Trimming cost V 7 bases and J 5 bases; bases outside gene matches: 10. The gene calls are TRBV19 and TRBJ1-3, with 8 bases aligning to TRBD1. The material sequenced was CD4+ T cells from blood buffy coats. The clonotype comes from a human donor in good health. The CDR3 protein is CASIPDRALRNTIYF. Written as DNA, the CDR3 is TGTGCCAGTATCCCGGACAGGGCGTTAAGAAACACCATATATTTT.